The 16 T cell receptor beta chains reported below all come from one sample, sequenced in a study of T cells in Graves' hyperthyroidism and ophthalmopathy. There were TCR beta CDR3 regions amplified from RNA transcripts. The TCR CDR3 was amplified in a first-round RT-PCR using the HTBI primer set. TCRdb itself ran the multiplex PCR reads through MiXCR, one entry per CDR3 protein. Of hundreds of thousands of distinct CDR3 sequences detected, 20% to 25% appear once; the ten largest clones hold less than 85%. Sequencing was done on a sample of blood. These receptor sequences come from a man aged 45-65 years with Graves' hyperthyroidism.

This sequence joins TRBV27 and TRBJ2-5; D might be TRBD1 (6 bases). Germline CDR1 reads MNHEY; CDR2 reads SMNVEV (reference sequence). Trimming left V 8 bases short and J 2 bases short, with 12 bases between. This CDR3 region has 13 residues. In DNA form, the CDR3 reads TGTGCCAGCCGTTGGACAGAACAAGAGACCCAGTACTTC. It is translated as CASRWTEQETQYF.

V gene TRBV9 combines with J gene TRBJ2-2; D gene unclear. In germline, CDR1 is SGDLS, CDR2 YYNGEE. V was trimmed by 2 bases and J by 3 bases, leaving 5 bases between them. This CDR3 has 13 amino acids. This CDR3 is CASSVPDTGELFF. The CDR3 coding sequence is TGTGCCAGCAGCGTCCCAGACACCGGGGAGCTGTTTTTT.

V and J are TRBV13 and TRBJ1-1; 7 positions match TRBD1. CDR1 is PRHDT and CDR2 is FYEKMQ in the germline V gene (reference sequence). The trim removed 5 bases at V and 4 bases at J, leaving 16 bases unmatched. The CDR3 is 17 amino acids. This chain's CDR3 is CASSQSHRGLTSTEAFF. The CDR3 bases are TGTGCCAGCAGCCAATCCCACAGGGGACTCACGAGCACTGAAGCTTTCTTT.

This clonotype showed up just a few times. J is TRBJ1-2 and V is TRBV28; D is unresolved. Between the trimmed V and J ends, which lost 4 bases and 8 bases, there was a span of 14 bases. CDR1 and CDR2 from the germline V gene are MDHEN and SYDVKM. The CDR3 length is 13 residues. The CDR3 DNA reads as TGTGCCAGCAGTTCCAGGACCCGGGGAGGCTACACCTTC. Translation gives CASSSRTRGGYTF.

This rearrangement joins TRBV6-5 to TRBJ2-7; the D gene is possibly TRBD2 (5 bases). Germline V gene lookup returns CDR1 MNHEY and CDR2 SVGAGI. The ends were cut back, 0 bases at V and 3 bases at J, with 12 bases in the middle. CDR3 size: 15 residues. DNA for the CDR3: TGTGCCAGCAGTTACTCGACCGGGAAGAACTACGAGCAGTACTTC. Protein: CASSYSTGKNYEQYF.

This clonotype was picked up a small number of times. The chain employs TRBV12-3 or TRBV12-4 and TRBJ2-1; 11 bases fit TRBD2. Trimming cost V 1 base and J 7 bases; bases outside gene matches: 3. The CDR3 has 15 amino acids. The CDR3 DNA sequence: TGTGCCAGCAGTTTAGATAGCGGGAGGGTGAATGAGCAGTTCTTC. Its protein product is CASSLDSGRVNEQFF.

This clonotype was detected only a few times. The chain is built from TRBV11-3 and TRBJ2-1, with D tentatively TRBD2 (6 bases). The V gene lost 4 bases and the J gene lost 6 bases, with 25 bases spanning the gap. Germline CDR1 SGHNT, CDR2 YENEEA. The CDR3 totals 18 residues. The CDR3 loop is CASSSSASGSFAFNEQFF. CDR3 in DNA: TGTGCCAGCAGCTCCTCGGCCTCCGGGAGCTTCGCTTTCAATGAGCAGTTCTTC.

This clonotype appeared a few times. The chain couples TRBV5-1 to TRBJ2-7; 9 nucleotides match TRBD2. The CDR3 is 18 residues long. Germline CDR1 is SGHRS and CDR2 is YFSETQ. V shed 0 bases, J shed 4 bases, and the junction held 14 bases outside the gene matches. CDR3 sequence (DNA): TGCGCCAGCAGCTTGGCCGGGCTAGCGGGAAACTTTTTGTACGAGCAGTACTTC. Its protein is CASSLAGLAGNFLYEQYF.

In this sample, this clonotype turned up many times. This rearrangement joins TRBV11-2 to TRBJ2-1; TRBD2 matches at 11 bases. Germline assignment: CDR1 SGHAT and CDR2 FQNNGV. The CDR3 loop spans 14 amino acids. The junction had 7 bases not matched to a gene; V was cut back by 8 bases and J by 7 bases. The CDR3 loop is CASSPSGRNNEQFF. CDR3 coding DNA: TGTGCCAGCTCGCCTAGCGGGAGGAATAATGAGCAGTTCTTC.

This chain connects TRBV20-1 to TRBJ1-5, with no clear D. The CDR3 length is 17 residues. V was clipped by 0 bases and J by 0 bases, with 15 bases between them. Germline loops: CDR1 DFQATT, CDR2 SNEGSKA (reference sequence). CDR3 amino acids: CSARDTNSFHSNQPQHF. DNA of the CDR3: TGCAGTGCTAGAGATACCAACAGTTTCCATAGCAATCAGCCCCAGCATTTT.

A word on this clonotype: A much more abundant neighbour one base away suggests this may be a read error. The chain is built from TRBV11-2 and TRBJ2-1, with 8 bases matching TRBD2. V lost 0 bases and J lost 10; bases outside the gene matches: 5. Per the germline V gene, CDR1 is SGHAT and CDR2 is FQNNGV. The CDR3 length is 14 residues. Here the CDR3 reads CASSLEAREGEQFF. CDR3 bases: TGTGCCAGCAGCTTAGAAGCTCGGGAGGGCGAGCAGTTCTTC.

The chain has TRBV5-1 and TRBJ2-3, with 9 nucleotides matching TRBD2. V gave up 4 bases and J gave up 4 bases; unmatched junction bases: 4. The CDR3 totals 14 residues. The germline V gene encodes CDR1 SGHRS and CDR2 YFSETQ. This CDR3 is CASSLGLASDTQYF. The CDR3 DNA is TGCGCCAGCAGCCTGGGACTAGCTTCAGATACGCAGTATTTT.

The rearrangement joins TRBV12-3 or TRBV12-4 to TRBJ1-2; no reliable D call. The CDR3 covers 14 residues. V was clipped by 6 bases and J by 6 bases, with 17 bases between them. This CDR3 reads CASRSGSRADGYTF. CDR3 nucleotide sequence: TGTGCCAGCAGGTCCGGTTCTCGGGCGGATGGCTACACCTTC.

This clonotype was recorded a few times. J is TRBJ2-5 and V is TRBV10-3; D gene ambiguous. Trimming left V 4 bases short and J 2 bases short, with 14 bases between. From germline, CDR1 is ENHRY and CDR2 SYGVKD. The CDR3 consists of 15 residues. The CDR3 nucleotides read TGTGCCATCAGTGGCGAAGACACCCTACAAGAGACCCAGTACTTC. This translates into CAISGEDTLQETQYF.

V usage is TRBV24-1 and J usage is TRBJ2-5; no clear D gene. Germline CDR1 reads KGHDR; CDR2 reads SFDVKD. V gave up 4 bases and J gave up 5 bases, with 13 bases separating them. The CDR3 spans 14 residues. The CDR3 loop reads CATSDAGSWETQYF. The CDR3 region has the DNA TGTGCCACCAGTGACGCCGGCTCCTGGGAGACCCAGTACTTC.

Only a few counts were recorded for this clonotype. The chain links TRBV6-6 to TRBJ2-7, with D unresolved. V lost 2 bases to trimming and J lost 2 bases, with 7 bases between them. Germline V gene sequence: CDR1 MNHNY, CDR2 SVGAGI (reference sequence). The CDR3 extends over 13 amino acids. The CDR3 here is CASSYGSPYEQYF. CDR3 in DNA: TGTGCCAGCAGTTACGGCAGTCCCTACGAGCAGTACTTC.